These 18 T cell receptor beta chains were all obtained from the same sample, sequenced in a study of shared clonotypes between healthy human individuals. Data came from immunoSEQ multiplex PCR; TCRdb stores just in-frame clones and leaves some out. The sample has 1,500,000 or so clones, around 98.5% seen once. Source material: naive CD4+ T cells sorted from blood. Subset given: CD45RA+ positively selected. These receptors originate from a young man in good health.

The chain carries TRBV5-1 and TRBJ2-5; the match to TRBD2 covers 8 bases. Germline V gene data show CDR1 as SGHRS and CDR2 as YFSETQ. J gave up 5 bases and V 0 bases, and 9 bases lay outside the gene matches. The CDR3 is 16 amino acids. The CDR3 sequence: CASSLGVAGTGETQYF. CDR3 in DNA: TGCGCCAGCAGCTTGGGGGTAGCGGGAACGGGCGAGACCCAGTACTTC.

The chain uses TRBV18 and TRBJ2-7, with a weak D call TRBD2 (6 bases). This CDR3 has 14 residues. Germline lookup yields CDR1 KGHSH and CDR2 LQKENI. V lost 4 bases and J lost 1, with 11 bases in between. The CDR3 is CASSQRVPSYEQYF. CDR3 bases: TGTGCCAGCTCACAGCGGGTTCCTTCCTACGAGCAGTACTTC.

V is TRBV19 and J is TRBJ2-7, with 7 positions matching TRBD2. The V segment lost 5 bases and the J segment 3 bases; nucleotides outside the gene matches: 10. In germline, CDR1 is LNHDA, CDR2 SQIVND (reference sequence). The CDR3 is 15 amino acids. The CDR3 sequence is CASSANREANYEQYF. DNA of the CDR3: TGTGCCAGTAGTGCTAATCGGGAGGCGAACTACGAGCAGTACTTC.

V usage is TRBV19 and J usage is TRBJ1-4, with D uncertain. The CDR3 spans 13 residues. Germline V CDR1 and CDR2: LNHDA, SQIVND (reference sequence). Trimming stripped 4 bases from V and 7 bases from J, with 10 bases between. This CDR3 reads CASSSTSSEKLFF. CDR3 DNA: TGTGCCAGTAGTAGTACCTCTAGTGAAAAACTGTTTTTT.

J is TRBJ2-7 and V is TRBV28; D might be TRBD1 (7 bases). The germline V and J ends were trimmed by 8 bases and 3 bases, with 20 bases remaining between them. Germline loops: CDR1 MDHEN, CDR2 SYDVKM. The CDR3 is made up of 15 amino acids. CDR3 in amino acids: CASGRPGQSRYEQYF. The CDR3 DNA sequence: TGTGCCAGCGGGAGGCCGGGACAGAGCCGCTACGAGCAGTACTTC.

The chain recombines TRBV10-1 with TRBJ2-1; no clear D. Trimming removed 5 bases from V and 4 bases from J, with 6 bases in between. CDR3 length: 12 amino acids. The germline CDR1 and CDR2 sequences are WNHNN and SYGVQD (reference sequence). The CDR3 DNA follows: TGCGCCAGCAGTAACTATTACAATGAGCAGTTCTTC. It specifies CASSNYYNEQFF.

This chain uses TRBV4-1 with TRBJ1-5; possible D gene TRBD1, 6 bases. The ends were cut back, 1 base at V and 9 bases at J, with 13 bases in the middle. Germline V gives CDR1 MGHRA, CDR2 YSYEKL. The CDR3 length is 14 residues. CDR3 bases: TGCGCCAGCAGCCAAGTCCGGGGGCCTTGGCCCCAGCATTTT. Its translation: CASSQVRGPWPQHF.

The rearrangement links TRBV5-4 to TRBJ2-4; TRBD1 is a possible D gene (7 bases). Germline V lookup: CDR1 SGHNT, CDR2 YYREEE (reference sequence). V was clipped by 4 bases and J by 3 bases, with 11 bases between them. The CDR3 runs to 14 residues. The CDR3 loop is CASSAGQSKNIQYF. The CDR3, as DNA: TGTGCCAGCAGCGCGGGACAGAGCAAAAACATTCAGTACTTC.

This clone came up once. The gene calls are TRBV28 and TRBJ2-5, with D possibly being TRBD2 (6 bases). This CDR3 has 17 residues. Germline assignment: CDR1 MDHEN and CDR2 SYDVKM. Deletions cut 6 bases from V and 2 bases from J, with 22 bases between. The CDR3 DNA follows: TGTGCCAGCAGCTTACCAGGTGGAGGGACGGAGCAAGAGACCCAGTACTTC. Protein product: CASSLPGGGTEQETQYF.

The chain employs TRBV28 and TRBJ2-7; 14 positions match TRBD2. This CDR3 spans 17 amino acids. V shed 5 bases, J shed 0 bases, and the junction held 6 bases outside the gene matches. CDR1 MDHEN and CDR2 SYDVKM come from the germline V gene. The CDR3 protein is CASSGWTSGGSSYEQYF. The DNA for the CDR3 is TGTGCCAGCAGTGGGTGGACTAGCGGGGGGAGCTCCTACGAGCAGTACTTC.

The V call is TRBV7-3, the J call TRBJ1-4; D possibly corresponds to TRBD1 (5 bases). Trimming took 1 base from V and 7 from J, leaving 13 bases between them. The CDR3 length is 15 residues. CDR1 and CDR2 (germline): SGHTA, FQGTGA. The CDR3 loop is CASSLRAGTGEKLFF. CDR3 in DNA: TGTGCCAGCAGCTTAAGAGCAGGGACTGGTGAAAAACTGTTTTTT.

This rearrangement joins TRBV10-1 to TRBJ2-2; D call uncertain. The CDR3 is made up of 14 amino acids. V was clipped by 0 bases and J by 1 base, with 3 bases between them. Per germline, CDR1 WNHNN and CDR2 SYGVQD (reference sequence). Here the CDR3 DNA reads TGCGCCAGCAGTGAGTCAGGGAACACCGGGGAGCTGTTTTTT. It encodes CASSESGNTGELFF.

The J gene is TRBJ2-7, the V gene TRBV15, with D perhaps matching TRBD1 (7 bases). Germline values: CDR1 LNHNV, CDR2 YYDKDF (reference sequence). V lost 0 bases and J lost 5, with 17 bases in between. There are 16 residues in the CDR3. CDR3: CATSRDGGGLGDEQYF. CDR3 sequence (DNA): TGTGCCACCAGCAGAGATGGAGGGGGCCTGGGGGACGAGCAGTACTTC.

The V and J genes are TRBV9 and TRBJ1-2; D not resolved. The CDR3 is made up of 16 amino acids. Germline V CDR1 and CDR2: SGDLS, YYNGEE. Trimming took off 3 bases at V and 8 bases at J, with 23 bases between the two ends. CDR3 DNA: TGTGCCAGCAGCGCATCGACGTCAAGATTTAGGAGGGGCTACACCTTC. Protein: CASSASTSRFRRGYTF.

The chain is built from TRBV27 and TRBJ2-7, with a tentative D call TRBD1 (5 bases). Trimming removed 3 bases from V and 3 bases from J, with 9 bases in between. The germline gives CDR1 MNHEY, CDR2 SMNVEV (reference sequence). The CDR3 runs to 13 residues. This CDR3 reads CASSFRENYEQYF. For the CDR3, the DNA is TGTGCCAGCAGTTTCAGGGAAAACTACGAGCAGTACTTC.

The gene calls are TRBV9 and TRBJ2-7; D uncertain. CDR3 length: 14 amino acids. The V gene lost 4 bases and the J gene lost 0 bases, with 11 bases spanning the gap. Per the germline V gene, CDR1 is SGDLS and CDR2 is YYNGEE. The CDR3 coding sequence is TGTGCCAGCAGCCCCCGGTCGTTCTCCTACGAGCAGTACTTC. Its protein is CASSPRSFSYEQYF. Full variable domain (rest looked up from reference TRBV9 and TRBJ2-7): DSGVTQTPKHLITATGQRVTLRCSPRSGDLSVYWYQQSLDQGLQFLIQYYNGEERAKGNILERFSAQQFPDLHSELNLSSLELGDSALYFCASSPRSFSYEQYFGPGTRLTVT.

This chain links TRBV28 with TRBJ1-2; D may be TRBD1 (5 bases). The CDR3 runs to 16 residues. The V gene's germline CDR1 is MDHEN and CDR2 SYDVKM. V was trimmed by 0 bases and J by 5 bases, leaving 16 bases between them. The CDR3 region is CASSLWEVGTAYGYTF. The CDR3 nucleotides are TGTGCCAGCAGTTTATGGGAGGTTGGGACCGCATATGGCTACACCTTC.

The chain joins TRBV6-6 to TRBJ2-7, with D perhaps TRBD1 (6 bases). V was pared by 5 bases and J by 0 bases, with 14 bases between. The germline gives CDR1 MNHNY, CDR2 SVGAGI (reference sequence). The CDR3 totals 15 residues. The CDR3 nucleotides are TGTGCCAGCAGTACCTCAGGGGTACCCTCCTACGAGCAGTACTTC. It codes for CASSTSGVPSYEQYF.